These 5 T cell receptor beta chains share one sample of origin, sequenced in a study of blood T cells in healthy people across ages. With a J-beta primer mix and a sample-barcoded 5' primer, a second PCR ran 7 to 11 cycles. TCRdb passed the 5' RACE reads through MiXCR, listing each CDR3 protein once. The sample comprises about 1.5 million distinct CDR3 sequences, approximately 39% of which are singletons, and approximately 4% rests with the top ten. The sequencing input was blood. These receptors all stem from a young woman in good health.

This clonotype was counted only a few times. The chain employs TRBV10-3 and TRBJ2-7; no clear D. CDR3 length: 14 residues. CDR1 and CDR2 from the germline V gene are ENHRY and SYGVKD. Trimming took 3 bases from V and 2 from J, leaving 11 bases between them. The CDR3, as DNA: TGTGCCATCAGTGACCCCGGCAGGCCCTACGAGCAGTACTTC. Translation: CAISDPGRPYEQYF.

The chain has TRBV9 and TRBJ1-1; D remains ambiguous. The length of the CDR3 is 16 residues. V was shortened by 0 bases and J by 5 bases, with 17 bases between the two germline ends. Germline lookup yields CDR1 SGDLS and CDR2 YYNGEE. CDR3 coding DNA: TGTGCCAGCAGCGTAGTGGCAGGAGGGATGGGTACTGAAGCTTTCTTT. This gives the protein CASSVVAGGMGTEAFF.

The DNA for the CDR3 is TGCGCCAGCAGCCAATCTGTGCAGAAGGAAGCTTTCTTT. It is translated as CASSQSVQKEAFF. This rearrangement joins TRBV4-1 to TRBJ1-1; D gene uncertain. The V end was cut by 2 bases, the J end by 8 bases, with 12 bases between. CDR1 MGHRA and CDR2 YSYEKL come from the germline V gene. The CDR3 loop spans 13 amino acids.

A remark on this clonotype: This clone may be a read error of a much larger clone one base away. J is TRBJ2-7 and V is TRBV12-3 or TRBV12-4; no clear D. There are 15 residues in the CDR3. With 3 bases removed from V and 5 bases from J, the gap between germline ends came to 17 bases. CDR3 protein: CASSLEVRRSDEQYF. The CDR3 DNA reads TGTGCCAGCAGTTTGGAAGTCAGACGGTCCGACGAGCAGTACTTC.

The V gene is TRBV6-5, the J gene TRBJ1-1; D is undetermined. Germline V gene lookup returns CDR1 MNHEY and CDR2 SVGAGI. Trimming took 2 bases from V and 0 from J, leaving 10 bases between them. This CDR3 spans 15 amino acids. The CDR3 loop is CASSYGSRVNTEAFF. Written as DNA, the CDR3 is TGTGCCAGCAGTTACGGGAGTCGGGTGAACACTGAAGCTTTCTTT.